Listed here are 21 T cell receptor beta chains from one sample, sequenced in a study of spatial heterogeneity in lung cancer. Each CDR3 protein gets one entry after TCRdb re-called the 5' RACE reads with MiXCR. The sample records some 54,000 distinct CDR3 sequences, more than 6.5% being singletons. This sample's time point: blood at routine non-recurrence follow-up after resection. The authors sequenced whole RNA from tumor, nontumor lung or frozen PBMC without sorting. The sample consisted of PBMCs, taken at follow-up. Receptor source: a female donor with early-stage non-small cell lung cancer.

This clonotype was recorded a few times. The chain carries TRBV4-1 and TRBJ1-3; possible D gene TRBD1, 5 bases. V lost 3 bases to trimming and J lost 0 bases, with 9 bases between them. Germline CDR1 reads MGHRA; CDR2 reads YSYEKL. This CDR3 has 15 amino acids. The CDR3 loop reads CASSQYGASGNTIYF. The CDR3 DNA is TGCGCCAGCAGCCAGTACGGGGCCTCTGGAAACACCATATATTTT.

The rearrangement links TRBV6-2 or TRBV6-3 to TRBJ2-3, with 12 bases lining up with TRBD2. V lost 0 bases, J lost 5 bases, and 9 bases stayed unmatched. The CDR3 sequence is 18 residues long. Germline loops: CDR1 MNHEY, CDR2 SVGEGT. The CDR3 DNA is TGTGCCAGCAGTTACTCTTCCAGACTAGCGGGGGCGGTAGATACGCAGTATTTT. Its protein product is CASSYSSRLAGAVDTQYF.

Here the CDR3 reads CASIQLRETQYF. The CDR3 DNA reads TGTGCCAGCATCCAATTAAGAGAGACCCAGTACTTC. The chain has TRBV2 and TRBJ2-5; no firm D call. Trimming removed 7 bases at V and 4 bases at J, with 10 bases between. There are 12 residues in the CDR3. The V gene's germline CDR1 is SNHLY and CDR2 FYNNEI.

This clonotype was counted many times. The chain employs TRBV4-1 and TRBJ2-7, with 9 bases matching TRBD2. V was clipped by 2 bases and J by 2 bases; unmatched bases: 10. There are 17 residues in the CDR3. CDR1 is MGHRA and CDR2 is YSYEKL in the germline V gene. CDR3 coding DNA: TGCGCCAGCAGCCAAACCCAGGGTAGCGGGGGAACCTACGAGCAGTACTTC. This translates into CASSQTQGSGGTYEQYF.

This clonotype was recorded many times. The chain joins TRBV6-5 to TRBJ1-1; 8 positions agree with TRBD1. The CDR3 length is 15 residues. Germline values: CDR1 MNHEY, CDR2 SVGAGI. V lost 0 bases to trimming and J lost 4 bases; unmatched junction nucleotides: 4. The CDR3 sequence: CASSYSQGAVTEAFF. The CDR3, as DNA: TGTGCCAGCAGTTACTCCCAGGGGGCGGTCACTGAAGCTTTCTTT.

This clonotype occurred many times. This chain links TRBV5-6 with TRBJ2-2; TRBD1 matches at 11 bases. After removal of 0 bases from V and 6 bases from J, the junction contained 4 bases not matched to a gene. The CDR3 length is 16 residues. The germline gives CDR1 SGHDT, CDR2 YYEEEE. In nucleotides, the CDR3 is TGTGCCAGCAGCTTGGGGCCGGACAGGGGGCCCGGGGAGCTGTTTTTT. Amino acid sequence: CASSLGPDRGPGELFF.

J is TRBJ1-6 and V is TRBV7-9, with D possibly TRBD1 on 5 matching bases. Germline lookup yields CDR1 SEHNR and CDR2 FQNEAQ (reference sequence). Trimming pared 5 bases from V and 10 bases from J, leaving 18 bases between. The CDR3 is 15 residues long. The CDR3 coding sequence is TGTGCCAGCAGCCCTGGGACGGACCTTGGGTCACCCCTCCACTTT. This translates into CASSPGTDLGSPLHF.

V is TRBV5-6 and J is TRBJ2-3, with 9 bases matching TRBD2. CDR1 SGHDT and CDR2 YYEEEE come from the germline V gene. V trimming: 4 bases; J trimming: 2 bases; junction bases outside the gene matches: 11. This CDR3 has 17 amino acids. The CDR3 loop is CASSPLRERGATDTQYF. Written as DNA, the CDR3 is TGTGCCAGCAGCCCCCTCCGGGAGCGGGGGGCCACAGATACGCAGTATTTT.

This clonotype was detected a few times. The chain recombines TRBV6-5 with TRBJ1-4; D gene ambiguous. V lost 2 bases and J lost 8, with 9 bases in between. The CDR3 length is 13 residues. The V gene's germline CDR1 is MNHEY and CDR2 SVGAGI. CDR3 DNA sequence: TGTGCCAGCAGTTACAACAGCGCCGAAAAACTGTTTTTT. Its protein is CASSYNSAEKLFF.

This clonotype turned up a few times. The chain uses TRBV15 and TRBJ2-3; 14 bases are a match to TRBD2. V dropped 1 base and J dropped 6; count of bases not matched to a gene: 9. The V gene's germline CDR1 is LNHNV and CDR2 YYDKDF (reference sequence). The CDR3 is made up of 18 amino acids. CDR3 nucleotide sequence: TGTGCCACCAGCAGAGCCCCGACTAGCGGGGGGGCCGGGGATACGCAGTATTTT. Translated: CATSRAPTSGGAGDTQYF.

This clonotype occurred many times. Here the CDR3 DNA reads TGCGCCAGCAGCACGCGGACAGGAAACAATGAGCAGTTCTTC. This encodes CASSTRTGNNEQFF. The chain is built from TRBV5-1 and TRBJ2-1, with 7 bases identical to TRBD1. This CDR3 has 14 residues. The V gene end was trimmed by 4 bases and the J gene end by 5 bases; junction bases not matched to a gene: 6. CDR1 and CDR2 (germline): SGHRS, YFSETQ.

This clonotype was counted ten times or more. The chain has TRBV12-3 or TRBV12-4 and TRBJ2-7, with a possible D match to TRBD2 (5 bases). The CDR3 consists of 12 residues. The germline V and J ends were trimmed by 7 bases and 7 bases, with 14 bases remaining between them. The CDR3 here is CASTTTTGEQYF. CDR3 DNA sequence: TGTGCCAGCACTACAACTACGGGGGAGCAGTACTTC.

On this clonotype: Relative to the germline gene, one junction end is altered; a read error may explain this. V and J are TRBV12-3 or TRBV12-4 and TRBJ2-2; 8 bases are shared with TRBD1. The CDR3 is 17 residues long. CDR3 protein: CASSRQGPYANTGALFF. CDR3 in DNA: TGTGCCAGCAGTCGACAGGGGCCCTACGCGAACACCGGGGCGCTGTTTTTT.

The chain couples TRBV6-2 or TRBV6-3 to TRBJ1-2; D is unclear. The V gene's germline CDR1 is MNHEY and CDR2 SVGEGT. Trimming pared 2 bases from V and 5 bases from J, leaving 15 bases between. This CDR3 has 15 amino acids. The CDR3 here is CASSYPSSPGYGYTF. DNA of the CDR3: TGTGCCAGCAGTTACCCCAGCTCCCCGGGGTATGGCTACACCTTC.

This clonotype was observed many times. The V call is TRBV5-1, the J call TRBJ2-1, with TRBD2 matching 11 bases. The CDR3 is made up of 14 amino acids. Losses at the gene ends were 2 bases for V and 8 bases for J; bases not matched to a gene: 3. CDR1 is SGHRS, CDR2 YFSETQ, per germline. The chain's CDR3 is CASSFTSGGDEQFF. The CDR3 bases are TGCGCCAGCAGCTTCACTAGCGGGGGTGATGAGCAGTTCTTC.

The chain recombines TRBV7-9 with TRBJ2-5; D remains ambiguous. Deletions cut 0 bases from V and 4 bases from J, with 9 bases between. The germline V gene encodes CDR1 SEHNR and CDR2 FQNEAQ (reference sequence). The CDR3 loop spans 14 amino acids. The CDR3 spells CASSLASAGETQYF. CDR3 sequence (DNA): TGTGCCAGCAGCTTAGCTAGTGCCGGAGAGACCCAGTACTTC.

This clonotype came up a few times. The CDR3 protein is CASRAPGSTDTQYF. The CDR3 DNA is TGCGCCAGCAGAGCGCCGGGTAGCACAGATACGCAGTATTTT. This rearrangement joins TRBV5-1 to TRBJ2-3; D is unresolved. Trimming took 5 bases from V and 0 from J, leaving 10 bases between them. The CDR3 loop spans 14 amino acids. Germline assignment: CDR1 SGHRS and CDR2 YFSETQ.

The table lists this clonotype with many counts. V is TRBV3-1 and J is TRBJ1-6; the D is unclear. The CDR3 has 14 amino acids. The V gene lost 1 base and the J gene lost 7 bases, with 8 bases spanning the gap. CDR1 and CDR2 from the germline V gene are LGHDT and YNNKEL (reference sequence). The CDR3 region is CASSQVSRNSPLHF. The CDR3, as DNA: TGTGCCAGCAGCCAAGTCAGCAGGAATTCACCCCTCCACTTT.

This clonotype came up many times. CDR3: CASSSASGNSYNEQFF. The CDR3 nucleotides are TGTGCCAGCAGCTCAGCTAGCGGGAACTCCTACAATGAGCAGTTCTTC. This chain uses TRBV7-2 with TRBJ2-1; the match to TRBD2 covers 9 bases. Trimming cost V 4 bases and J 0 bases; bases outside gene matches: 4. The CDR3 extends over 16 amino acids. From germline, CDR1 is SGHTA and CDR2 FQGNSA.

This clonotype was observed many times. The genes are TRBV4-1 and TRBJ2-7, with TRBD2 as a possible D gene (5 bases). The germline gives CDR1 MGHRA, CDR2 YSYEKL. The CDR3 is made up of 15 amino acids. V lost 1 base, J lost 2 bases, and 12 bases lay in between. The CDR3 nucleotides are TGCGCCAGCAGCCAAGTACCGGGATCCCCCTACGAGCAGTACTTC. This gives the protein CASSQVPGSPYEQYF.

The rearrangement uses TRBV28 and TRBJ2-3; no definite D call. CDR1 and CDR2 (germline): MDHEN, SYDVKM. The CDR3 has 14 residues. In DNA, the CDR3 is TGTGCTACCTGGCCAGGATCACTCACAGATACGCAGTATTTT. It is translated as CATWPGSLTDTQYF.